A selection of T cell receptor beta chains follows, all from one sample in a study of T-cell reconstitution after alpha-beta-depleted transplantation in children. One entry per CDR3 protein results from TCRdb running MiXCR on the PCR reads. The sample lists 540,000 or so distinct CDR3 sequences, under 25% occurring once. Sequencing was performed on PBMCs, mostly from graft donor cells, taken 360 days after TCRalphabeta/CD19-depleted stem cell transplant. Every receptor here comes from a boy under two years old who had a stem cell transplant for acute myeloid leukemia, so the T cells may come from the graft donor. CDR3s include the opening cysteine and the closing phenylalanine or tryptophan. The order of the fields is J gene, V gene, clone size, CDR3 length, D gene, CDR3 DNA, CDR3 protein. The D gene is left open where the match is weak. A row's size may be missing; if present it is once, few, many or a size class.

j_call: TRBJ1-3; v_call: TRBV28; clone_size: .; cdr3_length: 13; d_call: .; cdr3_nt: TGTGCCAGCATGAAAGACCAAGGAAACACCATATATTTT; cdr3_aa: CASMKDQGNTIYF
j_call: TRBJ2-7; v_call: TRBV30; clone_size: .; cdr3_length: 12; d_call: .; cdr3_nt: TGTGCCTCGAACAGGGACGGATACGAGCAGTACTTC; cdr3_aa: CASNRDGYEQYF
j_call: TRBJ2-7; v_call: TRBV7-2; clone_size: .; cdr3_length: 13; d_call: .; cdr3_nt: TGTGCCAGCAGCTTATACAGCCCCTACGAGCAGTACTTC; cdr3_aa: CASSLYSPYEQYF
j_call: TRBJ2-7; v_call: TRBV12-3/TRBV12-4; clone_size: .; cdr3_length: 14; d_call: TRBD1; cdr3_nt: TGTGCCAGCAGGGAAGACAGGGGGCCCTACGAGCAGTACTTC; cdr3_aa: CASREDRGPYEQYF
j_call: TRBJ1-3; v_call: TRBV5-5; clone_size: many; cdr3_length: 16; d_call: .; cdr3_nt: TGTGCCAGCAGCTCCGGGGGCGGGGGCTCTGGAAACACCATATATTTT; cdr3_aa: CASSSGGGGSGNTIYF
j_call: TRBJ2-1; v_call: TRBV12-3/TRBV12-4; clone_size: .; cdr3_length: 14; d_call: TRBD2; cdr3_nt: TGTGCCAGCGGGTTAGCGGGGGGGCTGAATGAGCAGTTCTTC; cdr3_aa: CASGLAGGLNEQFF
j_call: TRBJ2-3; v_call: TRBV20-1; clone_size: few; cdr3_length: 14; d_call: TRBD2; cdr3_nt: TGCAGTGCTAGAGATGTGGGGGGGTCAGATACGCAGTATTTT; cdr3_aa: CSARDVGGSDTQYF
j_call: TRBJ2-5; v_call: TRBV7-9; clone_size: .; cdr3_length: 13; d_call: .; cdr3_nt: TGTGCCAGCAGCGGGGGGTCCGAAGAGACCCAGTACTTC; cdr3_aa: CASSGGSEETQYF
j_call: TRBJ2-5; v_call: TRBV20-1; clone_size: once; cdr3_length: 13; d_call: .; cdr3_nt: TGCAGTGCTTCGGGCTCCGGTGTGGAGACCCAGTACTTC; cdr3_aa: CSASGSGVETQYF
j_call: TRBJ2-1; v_call: TRBV7-9; clone_size: .; cdr3_length: 16; d_call: .; cdr3_nt: TGTGCCAGCAGCTTTGAGGCGGGGACATCTTACAATGAGCAGTTCTTC; cdr3_aa: CASSFEAGTSYNEQFF
j_call: TRBJ2-1; v_call: TRBV20-1; clone_size: few; cdr3_length: 18; d_call: TRBD2; cdr3_nt: TGCAGTGCTAGAAGACTAGCGGGGGAACCCACAACCTACAATGAGCAGTTCTTC; cdr3_aa: CSARRLAGEPTTYNEQFF
j_call: TRBJ2-7; v_call: TRBV20-1; clone_size: many; cdr3_length: 12; d_call: .; cdr3_nt: TGCAGTGCTAGAGTAACAGGGTCCGAGCAGTACTTC; cdr3_aa: CSARVTGSEQYF
j_call: TRBJ1-2; v_call: TRBV29-1; clone_size: few; cdr3_length: 13; d_call: .; cdr3_nt: TGCAGCGTTGAAGATCGGACTAACTATGGCTACACCTTC; cdr3_aa: CSVEDRTNYGYTF
j_call: TRBJ2-3; v_call: TRBV9; clone_size: .; cdr3_length: 15; d_call: .; cdr3_nt: TGTGCCAGCAGCGTCGGCGACACGAACACAGATACGCAGTATTTT; cdr3_aa: CASSVGDTNTDTQYF
j_call: TRBJ2-1; v_call: TRBV12-3/TRBV12-4; clone_size: many; cdr3_length: 16; d_call: .; cdr3_nt: TGTGCCAGCAGTTTAGCGGGGGACCTCTCCTACAATGAGCAGTTCTTC; cdr3_aa: CASSLAGDLSYNEQFF
j_call: TRBJ2-1; v_call: TRBV20-1; clone_size: few; cdr3_length: 11; d_call: .; cdr3_nt: TGCAGTGCGGAGGACTACAATGAGCAGTTCTTC; cdr3_aa: CSAEDYNEQFF
j_call: TRBJ2-1; v_call: TRBV4-1; clone_size: .; cdr3_length: 12; d_call: .; cdr3_nt: TGCGCCAGCAGTTTCTCCTGGTCGGAGCAGTTCTTC; cdr3_aa: CASSFSWSEQFF
j_call: TRBJ2-6; v_call: TRBV12-3/TRBV12-4; clone_size: many; cdr3_length: 16; d_call: .; cdr3_nt: TGTGCCAGCAGTTTAGGGGGAGTCTCTGGGGCCAACGTCCTGACTTTC; cdr3_aa: CASSLGGVSGANVLTF
j_call: TRBJ2-7; v_call: TRBV15; clone_size: .; cdr3_length: 12; d_call: .; cdr3_nt: TGTGCCACCAGCTCCCCAGGGAACGAGCAGTACTTC; cdr3_aa: CATSSPGNEQYF
j_call: TRBJ2-7; v_call: TRBV12-3/TRBV12-4; clone_size: many; cdr3_length: 16; d_call: TRBD1; cdr3_nt: TGTGCCAGCAGTTTAGGCCCTTACAGGGGGGTCGACGAGCAGTACTTC; cdr3_aa: CASSLGPYRGVDEQYF
j_call: TRBJ1-5; v_call: TRBV15; clone_size: .; cdr3_length: 14; d_call: .; cdr3_nt: TGTGCCACCAGCAGAGATCGAGGGGTTCAGCCCCAGCATTTT; cdr3_aa: CATSRDRGVQPQHF
j_call: TRBJ1-2; v_call: TRBV5-1; clone_size: .; cdr3_length: 11; d_call: TRBD1; cdr3_nt: TGCGCCAGCAGCTTTGGACAGGCCTACACCTTC; cdr3_aa: CASSFGQAYTF
j_call: TRBJ2-3; v_call: TRBV20-1; clone_size: .; cdr3_length: 14; d_call: .; cdr3_nt: TGCAGTGCTGGCGTGAGGGGCGGCACAGATACGCAGTATTTT; cdr3_aa: CSAGVRGGTDTQYF
j_call: TRBJ2-7; v_call: TRBV20-1; clone_size: few; cdr3_length: 15; d_call: TRBD2; cdr3_nt: TGCAGTGCTATCGAAACAGCGGGGGGGTACTACGAGCAGTACTTC; cdr3_aa: CSAIETAGGYYEQYF
j_call: TRBJ2-5; v_call: TRBV7-2; clone_size: .; cdr3_length: 15; d_call: TRBD2; cdr3_nt: TGTGCCAGCAGCGCCATGGCTAGCGGGGGTGAGACCCAGTACTTC; cdr3_aa: CASSAMASGGETQYF
j_call: TRBJ1-3; v_call: TRBV7-2; clone_size: .; cdr3_length: 16; d_call: .; cdr3_nt: TGTGCCAGCAGCTTGGGGGCGCTGAATTCTGGAAACACCATATATTTT; cdr3_aa: CASSLGALNSGNTIYF
j_call: TRBJ1-4; v_call: TRBV6-5; clone_size: few; cdr3_length: 14; d_call: TRBD1; cdr3_nt: TGTGCCAGCAGTTGGGACAGGGGCGAGGAAAAACTGTTTTTT; cdr3_aa: CASSWDRGEEKLFF
j_call: TRBJ2-2; v_call: TRBV27; clone_size: few; cdr3_length: 16; d_call: .; cdr3_nt: TGTGCCAGCAGTCCCTCCGGGACTCCCATCACCGGGGAGCTGTTTTTT; cdr3_aa: CASSPSGTPITGELFF
j_call: TRBJ1-2; v_call: TRBV9; clone_size: .; cdr3_length: 15; d_call: .; cdr3_nt: TGTGCCAGCAGCGTAGATTCCTTACAGATCTATGGCTACACCTTC; cdr3_aa: CASSVDSLQIYGYTF
j_call: TRBJ1-5; v_call: TRBV6-5; clone_size: .; cdr3_length: 16; d_call: .; cdr3_nt: TGTGCCAGCAGTTACGGCTCCTTAAGGATCAATCAGCCCCAGCATTTT; cdr3_aa: CASSYGSLRINQPQHF
j_call: TRBJ2-5; v_call: TRBV28; clone_size: .; cdr3_length: 18; d_call: TRBD2; cdr3_nt: TGTGCCAGCAGTCTCCGGGCGCTGGTGAGCGGGGACCAAGAGACCCAGTACTTC; cdr3_aa: CASSLRALVSGDQETQYF
j_call: TRBJ2-2; v_call: TRBV12-3/TRBV12-4; clone_size: .; cdr3_length: 16; d_call: .; cdr3_nt: TGTGCCAGCAGTTTAGTTCCCAAGGAGAACACCGGGGAGCTGTTTTTT; cdr3_aa: CASSLVPKENTGELFF
j_call: TRBJ1-3; v_call: TRBV12-3/TRBV12-4; clone_size: .; cdr3_length: 15; d_call: .; cdr3_nt: TGTGCCAGCAGCGGCGGGGAAACTCCTGGAAACACCATATATTTT; cdr3_aa: CASSGGETPGNTIYF
j_call: TRBJ2-3; v_call: TRBV7-2; clone_size: few; cdr3_length: 16; d_call: TRBD2; cdr3_nt: TGTGCCAGCAGCTTGGGGAGCGGGGTGCGCACAGATACGCAGTATTTT; cdr3_aa: CASSLGSGVRTDTQYF
j_call: TRBJ2-1; v_call: TRBV5-1; clone_size: few; cdr3_length: 15; d_call: TRBD1; cdr3_nt: TGCGCCAGCATGGTACAGGGGGCGCGAAACAATGAGCAGTTCTTC; cdr3_aa: CASMVQGARNNEQFF